This T cell receptor beta chain was sequenced during a study of blood T cells in healthy people across ages. Study-wide results and caveats: Using unsorted PBMCs precluded a conclusive naive versus antigen-experienced comparison.

The CDR3 loop spans 13 amino acids. Trimming shortened V by 3 bases and J by 2 bases, and 10 bases separated the two germline ends. Germline CDR1 is GTSNPN and CDR2 is SVGIG (reference sequence). Details on this clonotype: Its antigen is undetermined.

PBMCs numbering at least 6 million were isolated per sample. Using a J-beta primer mix together with a sample-barcoded 5' primer, a second PCR was run for roughly 7 to 11 cycles. TCRdb passed the 5' RACE reads through MiXCR, listing each CDR3 protein once. The repertoire holds over 950,000 distinct CDR3 sequences, 30% to 40% seen once, with about an eighth in the top ten. This chain connects TRBV30 to TRBJ1-1; D not resolved. The receptor was derived from a man aged 18-30 years in good health. Specimen: blood. This chain's CDR3 is CAWRRDFNTEAFF. CDR3 bases: TGTGCCTGGAGGAGAGACTTTAACACTGAAGCTTTCTTT.